This T cell receptor beta chain was sequenced for a study of blood T cells in healthy people across ages (dated by TCRdb to about 2015). Background for the entire study: Template switching captured roughly one uniquely barcoded TCR beta cDNA molecule per two T cells in model experiments. Using deep sequencing normalized with unique cDNA molecular identifiers, the study measured how TCR beta repertoire diversity changes with age. The donors were divided into four age groups: young (average around 15 years), middle-aged (about 39), aged (roughly 60) and long-lived (82). To avoid experimental bias, donors of different ages were spread randomly across the sequencing lanes. Using the same blood draw, the study looked at two additional independent replicas of 1 million unique cDNA reads for two donors, one aged 18 to 30 and the other aged 80 or older.

On the study overall, not on this receptor specifically: Donor CMV infection status was unknown, potentially confounding age-related changes in expanded clonotypes. Compared with the aged group, the long-lived group had more naive CD4+ T cells, fewer expanded clones and increased TCR diversity, a pattern suggesting age selection. Total diversity estimates from one million sequenced T cells were considered lower bounds and underestimates. Bulk unsorted PBMC profiling prevented conclusive comparison of naive and antigen-experienced compartments. Observed TCR beta diversity per million T cells fell roughly linearly with age, and a significant reduction was already apparent by age about 36. The percentage of naive T cells measured by flow cytometry correlated strongly with observed TCR beta diversity.

Systemically healthy Caucasian individuals from Russia, around 39 in total and aged about 6 to 100 years, were included as donors. Each donor gave approximately 10 milliliters of peripheral blood, collected into EDTA-treated Vacutainer tubes. Ficoll-Paque density-gradient centrifugation was used to isolate PBMCs, with at least 6.5 million obtained per sample. Trizol reagent was used to extract total RNA from PBMCs, with at least 6 micrograms per sample. Naive CD45RAhigh/CD27high T cell percentages were measured by flow cytometry on a PBMC aliquot from every donor. As regards this clonotype: The target of this receptor is not known. Base quality data are lacking; no much larger clone is found one base away.

Including cysteine and phenylalanine, the CDR3 has 19 amino acids. Only the CDR3 DNA is retained, 57 bases long and in frame from the first base. In the germline V gene, CDR1 corresponds to MDHEN and CDR2 to SYDVKM. V is cut back by 1 base and J by 11 bases, with 22 bases in the junction unmatched. The library was produced with 5' RACE. The sequencer listed for this sample is Illumina HiSeq 2500. A second roughly 6 to 12 cycle PCR used a sample-barcoded 5' primer and a J-beta primer mix. Each TCR beta cDNA molecule received a unique molecular identifier from a template-switch 5' adaptor carrying 12 random nucleotides. Each sample yielded at least 2.5 million CDR3-containing paired-end reads. The Mint cDNA synthesis kit, primed by a TRBC-specific oligonucleotide, was used to synthesize first-strand cDNA from all RNA. Following uracil-DNA glycosylase treatment, all cDNA underwent a first 18-cycle PCR with the universal primers M1SS and BC2_uni_R. In the paper's pipeline: Each sample was normalized by randomly selecting 1 million high-quality reads, each carrying a distinct molecular identifier. Reads with shared molecular identifiers were discarded instead of being binned into consensus sequences. MiTCR, set to a Q25 quality threshold and the strictest error-elimination algorithm, was used for CDR3 identification, clonotype clustering and error correction. Lower-bound total TCR beta diversity was estimated with a nonparametric unseen species model using Euler transformation. TCRdb reprocessed the public reads (quality trimming at Q25 with fastp, clone calling with MiXCR) and kept in-frame beta chains. One record per CDR3 amino acid sequence lists the most common genes and DNA. TCRdb, not the original authors, processed these V and J calls. The sample includes around 1.5 million distinct CDR3 sequences, with about 31% observed a single time. The ten largest clones represent approximately 11% of the sample.

The V and J genes are TRBV28 and TRBJ2-5; 10 nucleotides in the junction match TRBD1. The specimen sequenced was blood. This TCR was sampled from a woman in her 30s in good health. The CDR3 in this case is CASSLLGIGRDRGAVEQYF. The DNA sequence is given as TGTGCCAGCAGTTTATTGGGCATAGGTCGGGACAGGGGAGCGGTAGAGCAGTACTTC.